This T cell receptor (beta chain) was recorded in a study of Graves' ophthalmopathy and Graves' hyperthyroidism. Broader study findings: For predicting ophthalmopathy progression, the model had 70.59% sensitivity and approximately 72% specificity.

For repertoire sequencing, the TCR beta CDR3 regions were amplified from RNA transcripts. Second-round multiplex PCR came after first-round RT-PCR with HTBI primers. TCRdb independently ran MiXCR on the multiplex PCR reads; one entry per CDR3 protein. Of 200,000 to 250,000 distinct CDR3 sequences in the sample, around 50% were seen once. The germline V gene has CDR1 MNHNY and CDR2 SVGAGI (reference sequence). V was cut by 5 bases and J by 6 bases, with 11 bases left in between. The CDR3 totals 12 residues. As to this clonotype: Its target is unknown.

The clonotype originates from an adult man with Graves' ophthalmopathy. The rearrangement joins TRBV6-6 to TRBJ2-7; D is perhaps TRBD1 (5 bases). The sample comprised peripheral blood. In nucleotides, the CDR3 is TGTGCCAGCAGTCCAGGGTCCGGCGAGCAGTACTTC. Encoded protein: CASSPGSGEQYF.